The 24 T cell receptor beta chains presented below share a single source sample, sequenced in a study of blood T cell repertoires in COVID-19. Repertoires were generated with immunoSEQ multiplex PCR, while TCRdb's copy carries only in-frame clones and drops some. The sample includes about 21,000 clones, roughly 90% of them seen just once. The sequenced sample consisted of peripheral blood. Source of these receptors: a human donor in a cohort sampled during active COVID-19.

The chain uses TRBV14 and TRBJ2-1; 9 bases align to TRBD1. V dropped 4 bases and J dropped 6; count of bases not matched to a gene: 7. The CDR3 runs to 15 residues. Per the germline V gene, CDR1 is SGHDN and CDR2 is FVKESK. The CDR3 region has the DNA TGTGCCAGCAGCCTACTCGGACAGGGGACCAATGAGCAGTTCTTC. As protein: CASSLLGQGTNEQFF.

This rearrangement joins TRBV5-1 to TRBJ2-1; 9 positions match TRBD2. The V segment lost 2 bases and the J segment 5 bases; nucleotides outside the gene matches: 5. The CDR3 is 15 residues long. The germline gives CDR1 SGHRS, CDR2 YFSETQ. Here the CDR3 reads CASSLAGGLNNEQFF. The CDR3 coding sequence is TGCGCCAGCAGCTTAGCGGGAGGACTAAACAATGAGCAGTTCTTC. Using reference TRBV5-1 and TRBJ2-1 for the parts outside the CDR3, the full variable domain is KAGVTQTPRYLIKTRGQQVTLSCSPISGHRSVSWYQQTPGQGLQFLFEYFSETQRNKGNFPGRFSGRQFSNSRSEMNVSTLELGDSALYLCASSLAGGLNNEQFFGPGTRLTVL.

The chain couples TRBV7-6 to TRBJ2-1, with 7 bases fitting TRBD2. CDR3 length: 15 residues. Looked up from germline, CDR1 is SGHVS and CDR2 is FNYEAQ. The trim removed 1 base at V and 9 bases at J, leaving 9 bases unmatched. CDR3 coding DNA: TGTGCCAGCAGCTTAGGGGCGGGAGTAAGTTCTGAGCAGTTCTTC. The encoded protein is CASSLGAGVSSEQFF.

The chain is built from TRBV27 and TRBJ2-3; 10 positions match TRBD2. The junction had 7 bases not matched to a gene; V was cut back by 7 bases and J by 6 bases. Looked up from germline, CDR1 is MNHEY and CDR2 is SMNVEV (reference sequence). The CDR3 has 14 amino acids. CDR3 nucleotides: TGTGCCAGCACCATAGCGGGAGGAGGTGATACGCAGTATTTT. Translation: CASTIAGGGDTQYF.

The chain uses TRBV27 and TRBJ2-7; D might be TRBD1 (5 bases). CDR1 MNHEY and CDR2 SMNVEV come from the germline V gene (reference sequence). The CDR3 has 13 amino acids. V was clipped by 2 bases and J by 5 bases, with 10 bases between them. The CDR3 sequence is CASSLRGFDEQYF. In DNA form, the CDR3 reads TGTGCCAGCAGTTTAAGGGGCTTCGACGAGCAGTACTTC.

The genes are TRBV2 and TRBJ2-2; D is ambiguous. Germline V CDR1 and CDR2: SNHLY, FYNNEI. The CDR3 contains 13 residues. Trimming took off 4 bases at V and 3 bases at J, with 6 bases between the two ends. The CDR3 nucleotides are TGTGCCAGCAGTGCCCGGGACACCGGGGAGCTGTTTTTT. This gives the protein CASSARDTGELFF. The full variable domain, with the rest looked up from reference TRBV2 and TRBJ2-2, is EPEVTQTPSHQVTQMGQEVILRCVPISNHLYFYWYRQILGQKVEFLVSFYNNEISEKSEIFDDQFSVERPDGSNFTLKIRSTKLEDSAMYFCASSARDTGELFFGEGSRLTVL.

The rearrangement uses TRBV6-6 and TRBJ2-3, with D possibly matching TRBD1 (6 bases). The CDR3 loop spans 14 amino acids. Germline assignment: CDR1 MNHNY and CDR2 SVGAGI (reference sequence). Trimming removed 6 bases from V and 1 base from J, with 11 bases in between. As DNA, the CDR3 is TGTGCCAGCAGCCGTCGACAGGGCACAGATACGCAGTATTTT. Its protein product is CASSRRQGTDTQYF.

The chain combines TRBV6-5 with TRBJ1-5; maybe TRBD1 (5 bases). The germline CDR1 and CDR2 sequences are MNHEY and SVGAGI. CDR3 size: 14 residues. The V and J ends lost 7 bases and 2 bases respectively, with 12 bases between them. The CDR3, as DNA: TGTGCCAGCACCCGCGGGGGAGGCAATCAGCCCCAGCATTTT. The encoded protein is CASTRGGGNQPQHF.

The chain combines TRBV6-1 with TRBJ1-4; 7 nucleotides align to TRBD1. Trimming took 3 bases from V and 6 from J; bases not matched to a gene: 4. Germline V lookup: CDR1 MNHNS, CDR2 SASEGT. This CDR3 has 14 amino acids. The CDR3: CASSDRQGDEKLFF. CDR3 sequence (DNA): TGTGCCAGCAGTGACCGCCAGGGGGATGAAAAACTGTTTTTT.

The chain recombines TRBV30 with TRBJ2-7; TRBD2 might be the D (6 bases). V was pared by 2 bases and J by 4 bases, with 15 bases between. The CDR3 length is 14 residues. CDR1 and CDR2 (germline): GTSNPN, SVGIG (reference sequence). DNA for the CDR3: TGTGCCTGGAGTCCTGGGACTGGAGATTACGAGCAGTACTTC. Protein sequence: CAWSPGTGDYEQYF. Looking up the rest from reference TRBV30 and TRBJ2-7 gives the full variable domain: SQTIHQWPATLVQPVGSPLSLECTVEGTSNPNLYWYRQAAGRGLQLLFYSVGIGQISSEVPQNLSASRPQDRQFILSSKKLLLSDSGFYLCAWSPGTGDYEQYFGPGTRLTVT.

The rearrangement joins TRBV10-3 to TRBJ2-2, with D perhaps matching TRBD1 (7 bases). This CDR3 region has 14 residues. The germline V and J ends were trimmed by 10 bases and 0 bases, with 12 bases remaining between them. Per the germline V gene, CDR1 is ENHRY and CDR2 is SYGVKD. CDR3 amino acids: CATRGTSNTGELFF. The CDR3 DNA follows: TGTGCCACCAGGGGGACTTCGAACACCGGGGAGCTGTTTTTT.

The J gene is TRBJ1-1, the V gene TRBV30; maybe TRBD1 (5 bases). Germline V gene data show CDR1 as GTSNPN and CDR2 as SVGIG (reference sequence). V was trimmed by 5 bases and J by 4 bases, leaving 11 bases between them. The CDR3 consists of 12 residues. The CDR3 sequence: CAWEGWGTEAFF. The CDR3 region has the DNA TGTGCCTGGGAGGGGTGGGGCACTGAAGCTTTCTTT.

The chain is built from TRBV6-5 and TRBJ1-1; tentatively, D is TRBD1 (5 bases). CDR3 length: 15 amino acids. CDR1 is MNHEY and CDR2 is SVGAGI in the germline V gene. Trimming pared 5 bases from V and 4 bases from J, leaving 17 bases between. The CDR3 sequence: CASSRGLLKGTEAFF. DNA for the CDR3: TGTGCCAGCAGTAGGGGACTCCTCAAGGGCACTGAAGCTTTCTTT.

The genes are TRBV28 and TRBJ1-6; 10 bases agree with TRBD1. This CDR3 comprises 15 residues. V trimming: 8 bases; J trimming: 10 bases; junction bases outside the gene matches: 11. Germline CDR1 and CDR2: MDHEN and SYDVKM. The CDR3: CASVGTDRGESPLHF. The CDR3, as DNA: TGTGCCAGCGTCGGAACGGACAGGGGGGAATCACCCCTCCACTTT.

The chain links TRBV5-1 to TRBJ2-1; TRBD1 aligns across 8 bases. From germline, CDR1 is SGHRS and CDR2 YFSETQ. J was trimmed by 8 bases and V by 0 bases; bases with no gene match: 10. This CDR3 region has 16 residues. The CDR3 protein is CASSLAKGQGRDEQFF. For the CDR3, the DNA is TGCGCCAGCAGCTTGGCCAAAGGACAGGGAAGGGATGAGCAGTTCTTC. Together with reference TRBV5-1 and TRBJ2-1, the CDR3 gives the full variable domain: KAGVTQTPRYLIKTRGQQVTLSCSPISGHRSVSWYQQTPGQGLQFLFEYFSETQRNKGNFPGRFSGRQFSNSRSEMNVSTLELGDSALYLCASSLAKGQGRDEQFFGPGTRLTVL.

The V gene is TRBV4-1, the J gene TRBJ2-6; D is unclear. The germline V gene encodes CDR1 MGHRA and CDR2 YSYEKL. The CDR3 is 16 residues long. Trimming took 3 bases from V and 2 from J, leaving 11 bases between them. CDR3 nucleotide sequence: TGCGCCAGCAGCCACCTGAGAACGGCTGGGGCCAACGTCCTGACTTTC. Its translation is CASSHLRTAGANVLTF.

V usage is TRBV6-5 and J usage is TRBJ2-1; D is perhaps TRBD2 (7 bases). CDR3 length: 12 residues. Germline V gene data show CDR1 as MNHEY and CDR2 as SVGAGI. V dropped 0 bases and J dropped 15 bases, with 12 bases sitting between them. The CDR3 loop reads CASSYSIGGLFF. The CDR3 coding sequence is TGTGCCAGCAGTTACTCGATCGGGGGGCTGTTCTTC.

This chain connects TRBV28 to TRBJ2-7; perhaps TRBD1 as D (6 bases). The CDR3 covers 14 residues. Germline V gene sequence: CDR1 MDHEN, CDR2 SYDVKM. Trimming left V 2 bases short and J 5 bases short, with 13 bases between. CDR3 sequence: CASSLRTTGDEQYF. The CDR3 DNA sequence: TGTGCCAGCAGTTTAAGGACGACAGGCGACGAGCAGTACTTC.

The V gene is TRBV28, the J gene TRBJ2-1; 7 nucleotides line up with TRBD1. The V gene's germline CDR1 is MDHEN and CDR2 SYDVKM. The CDR3 has 15 amino acids. The trim removed 5 bases at V and 0 bases at J, leaving 4 bases unmatched. The CDR3 loop reads CASSRDSSSYNEQFF. The CDR3 DNA reads as TGTGCCAGCAGTCGGGACAGCAGCTCCTACAATGAGCAGTTCTTC. The entire variable domain, with the rest obtained from reference TRBV28 and TRBJ2-1, is as follows: DVKVTQSSRYLVKRTGEKVFLECVQDMDHENMFWYRQDPGLGLRLIYFSYDVKMKEKGDIPEGYSVSREKKERFSLILESASTNQTSMYLCASSRDSSSYNEQFFGPGTRLTVL.

J is TRBJ2-7 and V is TRBV5-1; 9 nucleotides match TRBD1. Germline CDR1 reads SGHRS; CDR2 reads YFSETQ. The CDR3 spans 17 residues. With 4 bases clipped from V and 5 bases from J, the junction kept 16 bases outside the gene matches. The DNA of the CDR3 is TGCGCCAGCAGCCCCCTTGGGAGAGGGACAGGGCTACACGAGCAGTACTTC. This sequence encodes CASSPLGRGTGLHEQYF.

The gene calls are TRBV10-3 and TRBJ1-1; a possible D gene is TRBD1 (6 bases). V was clipped by 2 bases and J by 3 bases, with 19 bases between them. The length of the CDR3 is 17 residues. From germline, CDR1 is ENHRY and CDR2 SYGVKD. The CDR3 DNA reads TGTGCCATCAGTGAGCGACAGGCCGGGATTGGGGACACTGAAGCTTTCTTT. Encoded protein: CAISERQAGIGDTEAFF.

The V call is TRBV29-1, the J call TRBJ2-1; 7 nucleotides align to TRBD1. This CDR3 has 15 residues. Germline values: CDR1 SQVTM, CDR2 ANQGSEA. V lost 7 bases and J lost 0; bases outside the gene matches: 9. In DNA, the CDR3 is TGCAGCGACAGGACAGGTTCAAGCTCCTACAATGAGCAGTTCTTC. It translates to CSDRTGSSSYNEQFF.

The rearrangement joins TRBV28 to TRBJ1-5; TRBD1 might be the D (5 bases). Germline assignment: CDR1 MDHEN and CDR2 SYDVKM. This CDR3 has 15 residues. V was cut by 4 bases and J by 2 bases, with 12 bases left in between. CDR3 amino acids: CASSYGGGGNQPQHF. As DNA, the CDR3 is TGTGCCAGCAGTTATGGGGGAGGGGGCAATCAGCCCCAGCATTTT.

The rearrangement joins TRBV19 to TRBJ2-7; 8 nucleotides match TRBD1. This CDR3 is 15 amino acids long. CDR1 LNHDA and CDR2 SQIVND come from the germline V gene (reference sequence). V dropped 9 bases and J dropped 2; count of bases not matched to a gene: 12. CDR3 residues: CASSPVGQVTYEQYF. CDR3 bases: TGTGCCAGCTCGCCCGTGGGACAGGTGACCTACGAGCAGTACTTC. The variable domain in full, with the rest retrieved from reference TRBV19 and TRBJ2-7, is DGGITQSPKYLFRKEGQNVTLSCEQNLNHDAMYWYRQDPGQGLRLIYYSQIVNDFQKGDIAEGYSVSREKKESFPLTVTSAQKNPTAFYLCASSPVGQVTYEQYFGPGTRLTVT.